This section outlines one T cell receptor (beta chain) sequence together with its context. The antigen remains undetermined. This CDR3 has 17 residues. V gave up 0 bases and J gave up 7 bases, with 19 bases separating them. Germline CDR1 is MGHRA and CDR2 is YSYEKL. Method: immunoSEQ multiplex PCR; TCRdb's copy keeps in-frame clones and lacks some. The table shows 44,000 or so clones, with nearly 95% occurring only once. The sample is drawn from a study of T cells in tuberculosis. At the level of the study: In South Africa, adults with active tuberculosis were compared with IGRA-negative and latently infected IGRA-positive adolescents. The study, taken as a whole, reports: Cases with active tuberculosis were adults, while controls were adolescents.

Input material: PBMCs. The J gene is TRBJ2-1, the V gene TRBV4-1; perhaps TRBD1 as D (6 bases). This receptor was identified in a donor aged 10-29 years with latent tuberculosis or without tuberculosis infection. CDR3 in DNA: TGCGCCAGCAGCCAAGATAGTACTTCCCGGCAGGGGAATGAGCAGTTCTTC. This translates into CASSQDSTSRQGNEQFF.